This T cell receptor beta chain was recovered during a study of post-analysis software for immune sequencing data. Germline-derived CDR1 and CDR2 are DFQATT and SNEGSKA (reference sequence). The ends lost 5 bases at V and 4 bases at J; junction bases unmatched: 4. This CDR3 has 13 residues. Study-level results: Comparison with controls showed significantly lower normalized Chao1 diversity in multiple sclerosis patients. Same-batch preparations were strongly co-clustered by F measure. Relative to controls, patients had about 5 TRBV segments at higher frequency, with TRBV5-6, TRBV5-1 and TRBV20-1 among these.

TCR beta libraries were prepared from cDNA with unique molecular identifiers. Input of roughly 1 to 11 million T cells yielded approximately 500,000 cDNA molecules. TCRdb processed the PCR reads anew with MiXCR; each CDR3 protein has one entry. This sample carries about 620,000 distinct CDR3 sequences, about 40% of them seen once, and the ten largest clones take more than 1.5%. This clonotype has just a few counts. What it recognizes is unknown. The sequence derives from a girl aged 5 to 17 with multiple sclerosis. The material sequenced was blood. V is TRBV20-1 and J is TRBJ2-3, with 9 bases lining up with TRBD2. The CDR3 spells CSARSGGPDTQYF. The CDR3 DNA reads TGCAGTGCTCGAAGCGGGGGGCCAGATACGCAGTATTTT.